The 21 T cell receptor beta chains below all came from one sample that was sequenced in a study of OX40 agonist ivuxolimab in advanced cancers. Profiled with immunoSEQ multiplex PCR; TCRdb holds only in-frame clones, not every one. The data show about 72,000 clones, approximately 90% seen once. The sample consisted of CD4+ or CD8+ T cells sorted from blood, taken in a trial of the OX40 agonist ivuxolimab. The receptor source for this set is an adult with an advanced solid tumor such as melanoma, head and neck, liver or kidney cancer.

The chain is built from TRBV7-9 and TRBJ2-7; D not resolved. This CDR3 has 13 residues. Deletions cut 1 base from V and 1 base from J, with 5 bases between. Germline CDR1 reads SEHNR; CDR2 reads FQNEAQ (reference sequence). Here the CDR3 reads CASSLVASYEQYF. The CDR3, as DNA: TGTGCCAGCAGCTTAGTGGCTTCCTACGAGCAGTACTTC.

This clone was observed a single time. The rearrangement joins TRBV6-6 to TRBJ1-2, with D unresolved. The CDR3 has 13 amino acids. The V end lost 4 bases, the J end lost 2 bases, and 8 bases lay between the germline ends. Germline CDR1 is MNHNY and CDR2 is SVGAGI (reference sequence). CDR3 in amino acids: CASSSGPNYGYTF. CDR3 DNA: TGTGCCAGCAGTTCAGGTCCGAACTATGGCTACACCTTC.

This chain connects TRBV7-2 to TRBJ2-1; TRBD2 agrees at 10 bases. There are 14 residues in the CDR3. Per the germline V gene, CDR1 is SGHTA and CDR2 is FQGNSA. Trimming took 1 base from V and 6 from J; bases not matched to a gene: 0. The CDR3 coding sequence is TGTGCCAGCAGCTTAGAGCGGGGGGGCAATGAGCAGTTCTTC. Amino acids: CASSLERGGNEQFF.

Only a few counts were recorded for this clone. This chain connects TRBV28 to TRBJ1-1; 8 bases are shared with TRBD1. The germline V gene encodes CDR1 MDHEN and CDR2 SYDVKM. V trimming: 6 bases; J trimming: 4 bases; junction bases outside the gene matches: 7. The CDR3 sequence is 14 residues long. The CDR3 DNA is TGTGCCAGCAGGGATCCAGGGGGCATCACTGAAGCTTTCTTT. This codes for CASRDPGGITEAFF.

The chain combines TRBV7-9 with TRBJ1-2; a possible D gene is TRBD1 (5 bases). The CDR3 runs to 15 residues. The V gene's germline CDR1 is SEHNR and CDR2 FQNEAQ (reference sequence). V was cut by 3 bases and J by 4 bases, with 15 bases left in between. In DNA form, the CDR3 reads TGTGCCAGCAGCTTCTACAGGAGGAAGATCTATGGCTACACCTTC. This gives the protein CASSFYRRKIYGYTF.

This chain links TRBV1 with TRBJ2-7; the table's TRBD1 call for D was not verified on the DNA. TRBV1 represents a pseudogene. The CDR3 sequence is 18 residues long. CDR3 bases: TGCACCAGCAGCCAAGATCTTGTAGGGACAGGGGAGTCCTACGAGCAGTACTTC. It yields the protein CTSSQDLVGTGESYEQYF.

The V and J genes are TRBV28 and TRBJ2-7; a weak D match, TRBD2 (7 bases). Per the germline V gene, CDR1 is MDHEN and CDR2 is SYDVKM. There are 14 residues in the CDR3. V was shortened by 6 bases and J by 9 bases, with 21 bases between the two germline ends. In DNA form, the CDR3 reads TGTGCCAGCAGGCTCACGGGGGGCCACGCGTTGCAGTACTTC. It encodes CASRLTGGHALQYF.

The rearrangement uses TRBV6-5 and TRBJ1-2; tentatively, D is TRBD1 (5 bases). The CDR3 loop spans 15 amino acids. V shed 5 bases and J shed 4 bases, with 17 bases lying between them. Germline loops: CDR1 MNHEY, CDR2 SVGAGI. CDR3 in amino acids: CASSKDSGSSYGYTF. The CDR3 region has the DNA TGTGCCAGCAGTAAAGACTCAGGGAGTTCCTATGGCTACACCTTC.

The chain recombines TRBV10-3 with TRBJ2-3, with 10 bases lining up with TRBD2. The CDR3 consists of 18 residues. The V and J ends lost 2 bases and 3 bases, in that order; junction bases with no gene match: 11. Germline V gives CDR1 ENHRY, CDR2 SYGVKD. CDR3 bases: TGTGCCATCAGTGAGACCAGACTAGCGGGTTCCGATACAGATACGCAGTATTTT. This gives the protein CAISETRLAGSDTDTQYF.

A few counts support this clone. This chain connects TRBV10-1 to TRBJ1-6; D not resolved. The V gene's germline CDR1 is WNHNN and CDR2 SYGVQD (reference sequence). This CDR3 comprises 10 residues. The V and J ends lost 7 bases and 9 bases respectively, with 4 bases between them. Here the CDR3 DNA reads TGCGCCAGCACTGGTTCACCCCTCCACTTT. It specifies CASTGSPLHF.

The genes are TRBV9 and TRBJ2-1; D is unclear. There are 16 residues in the CDR3. The germline V gene has CDR1 SGDLS and CDR2 YYNGEE. Trimming took off 3 bases at V and 2 bases at J, with 15 bases between the two ends. The CDR3 DNA reads as TGTGCCAGCAGCGAGGAGTTGCCGTGGGCCTACAATGAGCAGTTCTTC. This sequence encodes CASSEELPWAYNEQFF.

The chain combines TRBV4-1 with TRBJ1-4; TRBD1 agrees at 9 bases. Germline assignment: CDR1 MGHRA and CDR2 YSYEKL. The length of the CDR3 is 17 residues. Trimming removed 3 bases from V and 4 bases from J; junction bases left unmatched: 9. CDR3: CASSQPTGGKGNEKLFF. CDR3 DNA: TGCGCCAGCAGCCAGCCTACAGGGGGCAAGGGTAATGAAAAACTGTTTTTT.

This clone was picked up a small number of times. This chain uses TRBV5-1 with TRBJ2-3; D not resolved. Trimming removed 4 bases at V and 0 bases at J, with 9 bases between. The V gene's germline CDR1 is SGHRS and CDR2 YFSETQ. The CDR3 is 14 residues long. In DNA form, the CDR3 reads TGCGCCAGCAGCCTTTATATCAGCACAGATACGCAGTATTTT. Amino acids: CASSLYISTDTQYF.

The chain recombines TRBV14 with TRBJ1-1, with D unresolved. The V end lost 2 bases, the J end lost 3 bases, and 7 bases lay between the germline ends. Germline V gene sequence: CDR1 SGHDN, CDR2 FVKESK. The CDR3 consists of 13 residues. CDR3 DNA: TGTGCCAGCAGCCAATTGTTAGACACTGAAGCTTTCTTT. Translating it yields CASSQLLDTEAFF.

The V gene is TRBV11-3, the J gene TRBJ2-5; 9 nucleotides match TRBD2. CDR1 and CDR2 from the germline V gene are SGHNT and YENEEA. Trimming cost V 0 bases and J 4 bases; bases outside gene matches: 9. CDR3 length equals 17 residues. The CDR3 coding sequence is TGTGCCAGCAGCTTAGATTGGTTAGCGGGAGATAGAGAGACCCAGTACTTC. Translated: CASSLDWLAGDRETQYF.

This chain connects TRBV19 to TRBJ2-1; tentative D call: TRBD1 (8 bases). Deletions cut 11 bases from V and 5 bases from J, with 22 bases between. Germline V gene lookup returns CDR1 LNHDA and CDR2 SQIVND (reference sequence). The CDR3 length is 15 residues. The CDR3 spells CAASKAGTGNNEQFF. For the CDR3, the DNA is TGTGCCGCTTCTAAAGCGGGGACAGGCAACAATGAGCAGTTCTTC.

This chain uses TRBV6-1 with TRBJ1-5; unclear D gene. Germline loops: CDR1 MNHNS, CDR2 SASEGT. This CDR3 is built from 12 residues. V was clipped by 1 base and J by 7 bases, with 5 bases between them. In DNA form, the CDR3 reads TGTGCCAGCAGTGAAGGGTTACAGCCCCAGCATTTT. Translating gives CASSEGLQPQHF.

V usage is TRBV11-2 and J usage is TRBJ2-3, with a weak D call TRBD1 (5 bases). Germline CDR1 and CDR2: SGHAT and FQNNGV. This CDR3 is built from 16 residues. Deletions cut 3 bases from V and 4 bases from J, with 17 bases between. As DNA, the CDR3 is TGTGCCAGCAGCTTTGGTGCGTTAATGGGGCCAGATACGCAGTATTTT. Translation: CASSFGALMGPDTQYF.

The V gene is TRBV6-5, the J gene TRBJ2-5, with D possibly called TRBD1 or TRBD2 (6 bases each). Germline assignment: CDR1 MNHEY and CDR2 SVGAGI. The CDR3 is 15 amino acids. V was cut by 5 bases and J by 3 bases, with 16 bases left in between. The DNA of the CDR3 is TGTGCCAGCAGTCCCACTTGGGGGGCGGAAGAGACCCAGTACTTC. The encoded protein is CASSPTWGAEETQYF.

J is TRBJ1-1 and V is TRBV6-1; 7 bases line up with TRBD1. CDR3 length equals 15 residues. Trimming took 0 bases from V and 1 from J; bases not matched to a gene: 2. Germline CDR1 and CDR2: MNHNS and SASEGT. CDR3 residues: CASSEARGANTEAFF. The CDR3 DNA is TGTGCCAGCAGTGAAGCCAGGGGGGCGAACACTGAAGCTTTCTTT.

This chain uses TRBV6-6 with TRBJ1-2, with D possibly TRBD1 on 6 matching bases. V lost 5 bases to trimming and J lost 6 bases, with 7 bases between them. Per germline, CDR1 MNHNY and CDR2 SVGAGI (reference sequence). CDR3 length: 11 residues. The DNA of the CDR3 is TGTGCCAGCAGTCCAGGGGATGGCTACACCTTC. This codes for CASSPGDGYTF.